These 25 T cell receptor beta chains originate from one sample sequenced in a study of shared clonotypes between healthy human individuals. Sequencing was performed with immunoSEQ multiplex PCR; in TCRdb, only in-frame clones are kept and a portion is missing. The sample carries approximately 1,000,000 clones, 60% to 85% recorded once. Sequences were obtained from memory CD4+ T cells from PBMCs. The subset was: CD45RA-negative fraction. The receptors derive from a man between 18 and 35 years old in good health. Some clones in this sample may be carry-over from other donors' samples.

The gene calls are TRBV28 and TRBJ2-5; D possibly corresponds to TRBD2 (7 bases). Per the germline V gene, CDR1 is MDHEN and CDR2 is SYDVKM. The CDR3 consists of 16 residues. Deletions cut 5 bases from V and 4 bases from J, with 20 bases between. CDR3 in amino acids: CASSVGGAVGPETQYF. The CDR3 DNA is TGTGCCAGCAGTGTAGGGGGGGCGGTAGGTCCAGAGACCCAGTACTTC.

The rearrangement uses TRBV7-9 and TRBJ1-5; TRBD1 agrees at 9 bases. This CDR3 is built from 17 residues. From germline, CDR1 is SEHNR and CDR2 FQNEAQ (reference sequence). With 5 bases clipped from V and 3 bases from J, the junction kept 11 bases outside the gene matches. CDR3 region: CASSGGQGGGSNQPQHF. CDR3 coding DNA: TGTGCCAGCAGCGGGGGACAGGGTGGAGGATCCAATCAGCCCCAGCATTTT.

The chain is built from TRBV5-4 and TRBJ2-5; 11 bases map to TRBD2. CDR1 SGHNT and CDR2 YYREEE come from the germline V gene (reference sequence). The CDR3 totals 19 residues. V shed 2 bases, J shed 5 bases, and the junction held 17 bases outside the gene matches. The CDR3 DNA follows: TGTGCCAGCAGCTTATATAGCGGGAGGGCCTCAAGTGGTCTGGAGACCCAGTACTTC. This codes for CASSLYSGRASSGLETQYF.

The genes are TRBV5-8 and TRBJ2-5, with 7 bases matching TRBD2. The CDR3 length is 13 residues. The ends lost 4 bases at V and 4 bases at J; junction bases unmatched: 4. From germline, CDR1 is SGHTS and CDR2 YDEGEE. CDR3 nucleotide sequence: TGTGCCAGCAGCCGGACTAGTATAGAGACCCAGTACTTC. Amino acid sequence: CASSRTSIETQYF.

Points on this clone: Distinct nucleotide sequences in the sample also encode this CDR3. J is TRBJ2-7 and V is TRBV7-2, with 7 bases fitting TRBD1. Germline CDR1 and CDR2: SGHTA and FQGNSA. There are 14 residues in the CDR3. V shed 4 bases, J shed 0 bases, and the junction held 3 bases outside the gene matches. For the CDR3, the DNA is TGTGCCAGCAGCTCCACAGGGGTCTCCTACGAGCAGTACTTC. Translated: CASSSTGVSYEQYF.

This chain's CDR3 is CASTGQLNTEAFF. The CDR3 bases are TGTGCCAGCACGGGACAGTTGAACACTGAAGCTTTCTTT. The J gene is TRBJ1-1, the V gene TRBV2; 7 bases are a match to TRBD1. With V trimmed by 7 bases and J by 0 bases, 2 bases remained unmatched. The CDR3 has 13 amino acids. CDR1 is SNHLY, CDR2 FYNNEI, per germline.

The gene calls are TRBV30 and TRBJ1-1; TRBD1 aligns across 9 bases. The CDR3 contains 12 residues. Germline lookup yields CDR1 GTSNPN and CDR2 SVGIG (reference sequence). CDR3 in amino acids: CSGSGDRAAAFF. Here the CDR3 DNA reads TGTTCTGGAAGTGGGGACAGGGCTGCGGCTTTCTTT. Full variable domain (rest looked up from reference TRBV30 and TRBJ1-1): SQTIHQWPATLVQPVGSPLSLECTVEGTSNPNLYWYRQAAGRGLQLLFYSVGIGQISSEVPQNLSASRPQDRQFILSSKKLLLSDSGFYLCSGSGDRAAAFFGQGTRLTVV.

This chain links TRBV18 with TRBJ2-5; 9 nucleotides agree with TRBD1. V was clipped by 4 bases and J by 7 bases; unmatched bases: 10. The germline V gene encodes CDR1 KGHSH and CDR2 LQKENI. The length of the CDR3 is 15 residues. CDR3: CASSLAGQGTGTQYF. In nucleotides, the CDR3 is TGTGCCAGCTCACTAGCAGGACAGGGGACTGGGACCCAGTACTTC.

The chain recombines TRBV7-9 with TRBJ2-6; a possible D gene is TRBD2 (6 bases). CDR1 and CDR2 (germline): SEHNR, FQNEAQ (reference sequence). Trimming removed 2 bases from V and 0 bases from J, with 11 bases in between. The CDR3 sequence is 17 residues long. This chain's CDR3 is CASSLPLGGSGANVLTF. The CDR3 nucleotides are TGTGCCAGCAGCTTACCTCTGGGGGGCTCTGGGGCCAACGTCCTGACTTTC. The full variable domain, in which reference TRBV7-9 and TRBJ2-6 provide the parts outside the CDR3, is DTGVSQNPRHKITKRGQNVTFRCDPISEHNRLYWYRQTLGQGPEFLTYFQNEAQLEKSRLLSDRFSAERPKGSFSTLEIQRTEQGDSAMYLCASSLPLGGSGANVLTFGAGSRLTVL.

The chain couples TRBV18 to TRBJ2-1, with 11 bases aligning to TRBD2. CDR1 is KGHSH and CDR2 is LQKENI in the germline V gene. J was trimmed by 0 bases and V by 1 base; bases with no gene match: 5. The CDR3 spans 18 residues. This chain's CDR3 is CASSPQSLAGGSYNEQFF. DNA for the CDR3: TGTGCCAGCTCACCACAGAGCCTAGCGGGAGGCTCCTACAATGAGCAGTTCTTC.

To note about this clone: Germline is not matched at one junction end, which may reflect a read error. J is TRBJ2-7 and V is TRBV18, with TRBD2 as a possible D gene (6 bases). Per the germline V gene, CDR1 is KGHSH and CDR2 is LQKENI. This CDR3 has 15 residues. CDR3 loop: CASSPIGGPDSLSHF. The CDR3 DNA follows: TGTGCCAGCTCACCGATTGGAGGGCCGGACTCGCTTTCTCACTTC.

The chain links TRBV7-2 to TRBJ2-5; D possibly matches TRBD1 or TRBD2 (6 bases each). Trimming took off 5 bases at V and 2 bases at J, with 12 bases between the two ends. There are 14 residues in the CDR3. CDR1 and CDR2 (germline): SGHTA, FQGNSA. CDR3 region: CASSPGGQQETQYF. For the CDR3, the DNA is TGTGCCAGCAGCCCCGGGGGCCAGCAAGAGACCCAGTACTTC.

This clone was detected a few times. The sample holds other DNA sequences that translate to the same CDR3. This chain uses TRBV19 with TRBJ1-2; D ambiguous. The germline V gene encodes CDR1 LNHDA and CDR2 SQIVND (reference sequence). With 3 bases removed from V and 2 bases from J, the gap between germline ends came to 10 bases. This CDR3 contains 14 residues. The CDR3 protein is CASSIPGLNYGYTF. In DNA form, the CDR3 reads TGTGCCAGTAGTATCCCAGGACTGAACTATGGCTACACCTTC.

This chain joins TRBV28 and TRBJ2-7; D tentatively reads TRBD1 or TRBD2 (5 bases each). Germline V gene sequence: CDR1 MDHEN, CDR2 SYDVKM. The length of the CDR3 is 15 residues. Trimming took off 7 bases at V and 0 bases at J, with 16 bases between the two ends. Written as DNA, the CDR3 is TGTGCCAGCAACACTTGGACGGGGCCCTCCTACGAGCAGTACTTC. As protein: CASNTWTGPSYEQYF.

This rearrangement joins TRBV29-1 to TRBJ2-7, with TRBD1 matching 10 bases. This CDR3 has 13 amino acids. The germline V gene has CDR1 SQVTM and CDR2 ANQGSEA. With V trimmed by 5 bases and J by 4 bases, 5 bases remained unmatched. In DNA form, the CDR3 reads TGCAGCGTTAAAGGACAGGGGGAATACGAGCAGTACTTC. Its translation: CSVKGQGEYEQYF.

The rearrangement links TRBV7-2 to TRBJ1-2; TRBD1 might be the D (5 bases). CDR1 and CDR2 from the germline V gene are SGHTA and FQGNSA. The CDR3 length is 16 residues. Deletions cut 0 bases from V and 4 bases from J, with 15 bases between. CDR3 protein: CASSLASGQGTYGYTF. The CDR3 nucleotides are TGTGCCAGCAGCTTAGCGTCCGGTCAGGGAACCTATGGCTACACCTTC.

The chain recombines TRBV7-2 with TRBJ2-2; 8 bases line up with TRBD1. The J segment lost 1 base and the V segment lost 1 base, leaving 2 bases of the junction unmatched. Per the germline V gene, CDR1 is SGHTA and CDR2 is FQGNSA. The CDR3 totals 16 residues. CDR3 in DNA: TGTGCCAGCAGCTTAGGGACAGGGATGAACACCGGGGAGCTGTTTTTT. Encoded protein: CASSLGTGMNTGELFF.

This rearrangement joins TRBV4-3 to TRBJ2-1; 7 positions agree with TRBD2. Germline V CDR1 and CDR2: LGHNA, YSLEER. The CDR3 is made up of 17 amino acids. The V segment lost 0 bases and the J segment 3 bases; nucleotides outside the gene matches: 8. The CDR3 DNA reads TGCGCCAGCAGCCAAGATTTGACGGGAGGAGTCTACAATGAGCAGTTCTTC. Translating it yields CASSQDLTGGVYNEQFF.

The CDR3 nucleotides read TGTGCCAGTACCCGAAGGGCGAAAGCTAGCACAGATACGCAGTATTTT. Its translation is CASTRRAKASTDTQYF. V and J are TRBV19 and TRBJ2-3; D remains unclear. V lost 7 bases to trimming and J lost 0 bases, with 17 bases between them. In germline, CDR1 is LNHDA, CDR2 SQIVND (reference sequence). This CDR3 comprises 16 residues.

This chain links TRBV12-5 with TRBJ2-1, with 14 bases that match TRBD2. Germline CDR1 is LGHNT and CDR2 is FRNRAP. Trimming at V came to 4 bases and at J to 5 bases, leaving 4 bases not matched to a gene. The CDR3 has 16 amino acids. The CDR3 is CASGSTSGRAHNEQFF. For the CDR3, the DNA is TGTGCTAGTGGTTCGACTAGCGGGAGGGCCCACAATGAGCAGTTCTTC.

This chain uses TRBV7-9 with TRBJ2-3; D is unresolved. The CDR3 covers 12 residues. CDR1 is SEHNR and CDR2 is FQNEAQ in the germline V gene (reference sequence). Trimming left V 5 bases short and J 6 bases short, with 9 bases between. The CDR3 spells CASSAIGDTQYF. The CDR3 DNA is TGTGCCAGCAGCGCCATAGGGGATACGCAGTATTTT.

The chain is built from TRBV5-5 and TRBJ1-3, with 8 bases matching TRBD1. Trimming cost V 5 bases and J 3 bases; bases outside gene matches: 4. Germline lookup yields CDR1 SGHKS and CDR2 YYEKEE (reference sequence). The CDR3 spans 14 residues. This CDR3 reads CASRDRVGGNTIYF. As DNA, the CDR3 is TGTGCCAGCAGGGACAGGGTGGGTGGAAACACCATATATTTT.

With regard to this clone: This sample also contains other DNA sequences that code for the same CDR3. This chain uses TRBV29-1 with TRBJ2-6; no reliable D call. This CDR3 has 14 amino acids. V lost 4 bases, J lost 0 bases, and 7 bases lay in between. Per the germline V gene, CDR1 is SQVTM and CDR2 is ANQGSEA. The CDR3 region is CSVGTSSGANVLTF. The CDR3 coding sequence is TGCAGCGTTGGGACGAGCTCTGGGGCCAACGTCCTGACTTTC.

The V call is TRBV10-3, the J call TRBJ2-1, with 11 bases aligning to TRBD1. The CDR3 runs 13 residues. The junction had 5 bases not matched to a gene; V was cut back by 11 bases and J by 5 bases. CDR1 ENHRY and CDR2 SYGVKD come from the germline V gene. CDR3 sequence (DNA): TGTGCCGTCACGGGACAGGGGGACAATGAGCAGTTCTTC. This translates into CAVTGQGDNEQFF.

This chain connects TRBV7-2 to TRBJ2-3; 11 bases are shared with TRBD2. The CDR3 consists of 17 residues. Germline V lookup: CDR1 SGHTA, CDR2 FQGNSA. V shed 5 bases, J shed 3 bases, and the junction held 10 bases outside the gene matches. CDR3 sequence: CASSIKTSGTSTDTQYF. In DNA form, the CDR3 reads TGTGCCAGCAGCATTAAGACTAGCGGGACATCAACAGATACGCAGTATTTT.